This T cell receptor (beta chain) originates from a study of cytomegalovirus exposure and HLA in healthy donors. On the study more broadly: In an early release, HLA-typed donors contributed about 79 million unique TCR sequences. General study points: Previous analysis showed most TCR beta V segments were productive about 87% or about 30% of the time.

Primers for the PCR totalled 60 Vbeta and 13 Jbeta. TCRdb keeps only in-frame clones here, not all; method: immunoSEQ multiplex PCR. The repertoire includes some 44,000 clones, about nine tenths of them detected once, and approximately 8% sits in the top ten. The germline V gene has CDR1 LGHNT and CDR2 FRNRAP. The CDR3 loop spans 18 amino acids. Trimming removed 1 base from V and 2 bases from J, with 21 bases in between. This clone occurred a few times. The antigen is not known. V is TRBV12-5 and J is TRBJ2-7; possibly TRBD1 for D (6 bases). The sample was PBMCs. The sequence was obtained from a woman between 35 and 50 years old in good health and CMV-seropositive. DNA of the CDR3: TGTGCTAGTGGTTTGGAAACTCTTGGGGGCCCCAAGGCCTACGAGCAGTACTTC. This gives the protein CASGLETLGGPKAYEQYF. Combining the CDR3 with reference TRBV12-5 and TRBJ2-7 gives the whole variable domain DARVTQTPRHKVTEMGQEVTMRCQPILGHNTVFWYRQTMMQGLELLAYFRNRAPLDDSGMPKDRFSAEMPDATLATLKIQPSEPRDSAVYFCASGLETLGGPKAYEQYFGPGTRLTVT.